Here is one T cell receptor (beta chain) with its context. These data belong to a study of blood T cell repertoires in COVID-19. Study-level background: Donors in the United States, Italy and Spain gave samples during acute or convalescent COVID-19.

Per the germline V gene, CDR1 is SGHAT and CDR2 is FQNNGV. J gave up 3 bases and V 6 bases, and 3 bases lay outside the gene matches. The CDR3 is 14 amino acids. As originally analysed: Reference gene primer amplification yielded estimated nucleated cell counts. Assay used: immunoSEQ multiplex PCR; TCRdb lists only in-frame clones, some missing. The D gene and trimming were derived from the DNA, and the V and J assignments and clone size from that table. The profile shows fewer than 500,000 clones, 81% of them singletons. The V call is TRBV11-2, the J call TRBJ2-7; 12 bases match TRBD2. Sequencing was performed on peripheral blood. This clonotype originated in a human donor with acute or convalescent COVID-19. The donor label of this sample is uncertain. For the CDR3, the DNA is TGTGCCAGCAGAACGACTAGCGGGGGCTACGAGCAGTACTTC. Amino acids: CASRTTSGGYEQYF.